The clone carrying this TCR beta chain came up a few times. The sample belongs to a study of identical twins. This CDR3 is built from 14 residues. V was trimmed by 10 bases and J by 4 bases, leaving 17 bases between them. Germline CDR1 reads SNHLY; CDR2 reads FYNNEI. Unique molecular identifiers were present on cDNA, and template switching added a universal primer site. TCRdb independently ran MiXCR on the 5' RACE reads; one entry per CDR3 protein. The data show 1,800,000 or so distinct CDR3 sequences, with about 32% seen just once and approximately 0.29% held by the top ten. Input material: cord blood. V and J are TRBV2 and TRBJ2-1, with D possibly being TRBD2 (6 bases). This TCR was recovered from a newborn girl in good health. The CDR3 sequence: CATTPGVSYNEQFF. The CDR3 nucleotides read TGTGCCACCACCCCGGGGGTCTCATACAATGAGCAGTTCTTC.